A single sample is the source of the 18 T cell receptor beta chains below, sequenced in a study of cytomegalovirus exposure and HLA in healthy donors. The PCR contained 60 Vbeta and 13 Jbeta primers. Sequencing was performed with immunoSEQ multiplex PCR; in TCRdb, only in-frame clones are kept and a portion is missing. Of 100,000 to 150,000 clones in the sample, about 10% were seen once. Sequencing was performed on PBMCs. These receptors all come from a woman aged 18-29 years in good health and CMV-seropositive.

J is TRBJ2-1 and V is TRBV7-2; 8 nucleotides agree with TRBD2. Germline trimming cut 5 bases from V and 8 bases from J; bases unmatched to any gene: 14. The CDR3 extends over 16 amino acids. CDR1 and CDR2 from the germline V gene are SGHTA and FQGNSA. The DNA for the CDR3 is TGTGCCAGCAGCCGAAGGACGGGAGGGGTGGGGGATGAGCAGTTCTTC. Translating it yields CASSRRTGGVGDEQFF.

This clone has just a few counts. The chain links TRBV4-1 to TRBJ2-1, with unresolved D. The CDR3 covers 15 residues. CDR1 MGHRA and CDR2 YSYEKL come from the germline V gene. V lost 3 bases to trimming and J lost 0 bases, with 9 bases between them. CDR3 region: CASSHELDSYNEQFF. CDR3 in DNA: TGCGCCAGCAGCCACGAACTCGACTCCTACAATGAGCAGTTCTTC.

The V gene is TRBV27, the J gene TRBJ1-4, with D possibly matching TRBD1 (6 bases). Germline loops: CDR1 MNHEY, CDR2 SMNVEV (reference sequence). The CDR3 runs 13 residues. Trimming shortened V by 6 bases and J by 3 bases, and 8 bases separated the two germline ends. CDR3 loop: CASSQGSNEKLFF. In DNA, the CDR3 is TGTGCCAGCAGCCAGGGGTCTAATGAAAAACTGTTTTTT.

This clone has more than one count but fewer than ten. This chain joins TRBV11-2 and TRBJ2-1; 7 bases match TRBD2. CDR1 is SGHAT, CDR2 FQNNGV, per germline. The CDR3 totals 13 residues. The trim removed 8 bases at V and 5 bases at J, leaving 6 bases unmatched. This chain's CDR3 is CASRREGHNEQFF. CDR3 nucleotides: TGTGCCAGCCGGAGGGAGGGTCACAATGAGCAGTTCTTC.

This sequence joins TRBV4-1 and TRBJ1-5; the D gene is possibly TRBD1 (5 bases). This CDR3 spans 13 amino acids. V lost 6 bases to trimming and J lost 7 bases, with 13 bases between them. Germline CDR1 reads MGHRA; CDR2 reads YSYEKL. CDR3 DNA: TGCGCCAGCAGTCTACAGGAAGGCCAGCCCCAGCATTTT. Its translation: CASSLQEGQPQHF.

This clone came up a few times. This chain joins TRBV2 and TRBJ1-2, with 9 nucleotides matching TRBD1. Germline V gene sequence: CDR1 SNHLY, CDR2 FYNNEI. Trimming cost V 6 bases and J 6 bases; bases outside gene matches: 2. The CDR3 runs to 12 residues. CDR3 coding DNA: TGTGCCAGCAGAGGACAGGGGAATGGCTACACCTTC. This codes for CASRGQGNGYTF.

This clone was observed a handful of times. The V call is TRBV2, the J call TRBJ2-5; TRBD2 agrees at 11 bases. The CDR3 is made up of 17 amino acids. After removal of 3 bases from V and 3 bases from J, the junction contained 9 bases not matched to a gene. The V gene's germline CDR1 is SNHLY and CDR2 FYNNEI. This CDR3 reads CASSDGTSGWGEETQYF. The CDR3 DNA is TGTGCCAGCAGTGATGGGACTAGCGGATGGGGAGAAGAGACCCAGTACTTC.

Only a few counts were recorded for this clone. The rearrangement uses TRBV19 and TRBJ1-2; TRBD1 matches 8 bases. There are 13 residues in the CDR3. Germline V gives CDR1 LNHDA, CDR2 SQIVND (reference sequence). The trim removed 8 bases at V and 4 bases at J, leaving 6 bases unmatched. The CDR3 loop reads CASGRQGIYGYTF. CDR3 in DNA: TGTGCCAGTGGGCGACAGGGGATCTATGGCTACACCTTC.

The rearrangement uses TRBV27 and TRBJ1-1; 12 bases map to TRBD1. Germline V lookup: CDR1 MNHEY, CDR2 SMNVEV (reference sequence). Germline trimming cut 5 bases from V and 0 bases from J; bases unmatched to any gene: 10. CDR3 length: 18 residues. The CDR3, as DNA: TGTGCCAGCAGTCCGTGGGACAGGGGGCAGGACTTGAACACTGAAGCTTTCTTT. This translates into CASSPWDRGQDLNTEAFF.

This chain connects TRBV12-2 to TRBJ2-7; the table names TRBD2, a call not compared with the DNA. TRBV12-2 is marked as a pseudogene. The CDR3 contains 18 residues. CDR3 coding DNA: TGTGCAAGTCGCTTAGACTGGCTAGCGGGGGAGGAAGACTACGAGCAGTACTTC. Protein product: CASRLDWLAGEEDYEQYF.

This clone has only a few counts. V gene TRBV30 combines with J gene TRBJ1-5; D is unclear. Looked up from germline, CDR1 is GTSNPN and CDR2 is SVGIG (reference sequence). The CDR3 covers 13 residues. Trimming pared 2 bases from V and 0 bases from J, leaving 5 bases between. The CDR3 nucleotides read TGTGCCTGGAGTCGGGATAGCAATCAGCCCCAGCATTTT. It specifies CAWSRDSNQPQHF.

This clone was detected only a few times. This chain connects TRBV28 to TRBJ2-5; 9 bases line up with TRBD1. The CDR3 is made up of 14 amino acids. Germline assignment: CDR1 MDHEN and CDR2 SYDVKM. V was pared by 5 bases and J by 3 bases, with 4 bases of the junction left unmatched. The CDR3 sequence is CASSPRQGEETQYF. In DNA form, the CDR3 reads TGTGCCAGCAGTCCCCGACAGGGGGAAGAGACCCAGTACTTC. Supplemented by reference TRBV28 and TRBJ2-5, the full variable domain reads DVKVTQSSRYLVKRTGEKVFLECVQDMDHENMFWYRQDPGLGLRLIYFSYDVKMKEKGDIPEGYSVSREKKERFSLILESASTNQTSMYLCASSPRQGEETQYFGPGTRLLVL.

The gene calls are TRBV29-1 and TRBJ1-2; no definite D call. CDR3 size: 14 residues. Deletions cut 1 base from V and 6 bases from J, with 15 bases between. The germline V gene encodes CDR1 SQVTM and CDR2 ANQGSEA. This CDR3 is CSVEGQPYGDGYTF. In nucleotides, the CDR3 is TGCAGCGTTGAAGGGCAGCCTTACGGGGATGGCTACACCTTC. The whole variable domain, remainder taken from reference TRBV29-1 and TRBJ1-2, is SAVISQKPSRDICQRGTSLTIQCQVDSQVTMMFWYRQQPGQSLTLIATANQGSEATYESGFVIDKFPISRPNLTFSTLTVSNMSPEDSSIYLCSVEGQPYGDGYTFGSGTRLTVV.

This chain's CDR3 is CASSLSRYYEQYF. CDR3 sequence (DNA): TGTGCCAGCAGCCTATCTAGGTACTACGAGCAGTACTTC. This rearrangement joins TRBV7-6 to TRBJ2-7; D is undetermined. Trimming pared 5 bases from V and 3 bases from J, leaving 11 bases between. Germline CDR1 SGHVS, CDR2 FNYEAQ. The CDR3 consists of 13 residues.

In its sample, this clone was seen a few times. The rearrangement links TRBV11-3 to TRBJ1-1; no reliable D call. V dropped 1 base and J dropped 1 base, with 13 bases sitting between them. The CDR3 runs 16 residues. Germline CDR1 reads SGHNT; CDR2 reads YENEEA. The DNA of the CDR3 is TGTGCCAGCAGCTTAGGTAGCAGTATTACGAACACTGAAGCTTTCTTT. Its protein is CASSLGSSITNTEAFF.

The sample holds a few counts of this clone. The CDR3 loop reads CASSRDRGSPSEQYF. DNA for the CDR3: TGTGCCAGCTCACGTGATAGGGGGTCCCCCTCCGAGCAGTACTTC. The chain links TRBV18 to TRBJ2-7, with D perhaps matching TRBD1 (6 bases). CDR3 length: 15 residues. V was clipped by 4 bases and J by 6 bases, with 19 bases between them. The germline CDR1 and CDR2 sequences are KGHSH and LQKENI.

The chain couples TRBV6-1 to TRBJ2-2, with D possibly TRBD1 on 5 matching bases. The CDR3 contains 14 residues. Trimming shortened V by 6 bases and J by 3 bases, and 11 bases separated the two germline ends. Germline V gene data show CDR1 as MNHNS and CDR2 as SASEGT. The CDR3 protein is CASSLGADTGELFF. CDR3 in DNA: TGTGCCAGCAGCCTAGGGGCGGACACCGGGGAGCTGTTTTTT.

This clone was seen a handful of times. The chain joins TRBV7-9 to TRBJ2-2; 9 nucleotides line up with TRBD1. Germline CDR1 and CDR2: SEHNR and FQNEAQ (reference sequence). The length of the CDR3 is 15 residues. The V and J ends lost 4 bases and 2 bases, in that order; junction bases with no gene match: 2. The DNA for the CDR3 is TGTGCCAGCAGCTGGGGACAGGGAAACACCGGGGAGCTGTTTTTT. This translates into CASSWGQGNTGELFF.